The 23 T cell receptor beta chains listed next were all sequenced from one sample in a study of T cells in Graves' hyperthyroidism and ophthalmopathy. The TCR beta CDR3 regions underwent amplification using RNA transcripts as the source. First-round RT-PCR with HTBI primers amplified the TCR CDR3 region. TCRdb independently ran MiXCR on the multiplex PCR reads; one entry per CDR3 protein. Found here are approximately 330,000 distinct CDR3 sequences, about 20% of them singletons; the top ten hold under 55%. Sequencing was performed on blood. The source is a woman aged 50 to 60 with Graves' hyperthyroidism.

This clonotype was recorded many times. V is TRBV12-3 or TRBV12-4 and J is TRBJ1-3; D is uncertain. The V gene lost 1 base and the J gene lost 0 bases, with 10 bases spanning the gap. This CDR3 has 16 residues. CDR3 sequence reads: CASSLDTFGSGNTIYF. The CDR3 DNA reads TGTGCCAGCAGTTTAGACACCTTCGGCTCTGGAAACACCATATATTTT.

There are many counts of this clonotype. The rearrangement uses TRBV20-1 and TRBJ2-3; TRBD2 is a possible D gene (5 bases). The CDR3 spans 17 residues. Germline V gene lookup returns CDR1 DFQATT and CDR2 SNEGSKA (reference sequence). Trimming removed 6 bases at V and 0 bases at J, with 22 bases between. The DNA of the CDR3 is TGCAGTGCCGCAACGGGTTTGTGGCGCGGGAGCACAGATACGCAGTATTTT. Residues: CSAATGLWRGSTDTQYF.

This clonotype was counted between two and nine times. This chain connects TRBV5-5 to TRBJ2-7; a weak D match, TRBD2 (6 bases). Looked up from germline, CDR1 is SGHKS and CDR2 is YYEKEE (reference sequence). The CDR3 sequence is 13 residues long. Trimming removed 3 bases at V and 2 bases at J, with 9 bases between. In DNA, the CDR3 is TGTGCCAGCAGCTCGGGGGAGACCTACGAGCAGTACTTC. Protein sequence: CASSSGETYEQYF.

Remarks on this clonotype: One end of the junction varies from germline; a read error may be responsible. The V call is TRBV7-2, the J call TRBJ1-1; tentatively, D is TRBD1 (6 bases). The CDR3 extends over 15 amino acids. Germline CDR1 and CDR2: SGHTA and FQGNSA. The CDR3 DNA reads as TGTGCCGGCAGCTTATCTCGGGGGGCGAGCACTGAAGCTTTCTTT. Its protein is CAGSLSRGASTEAFF.

The V gene is TRBV9, the J gene TRBJ2-1; D is possibly TRBD2 (6 bases). Trimming removed 3 bases from V and 3 bases from J, with 22 bases in between. The CDR3 has 18 amino acids. Looked up from germline, CDR1 is SGDLS and CDR2 is YYNGEE. The CDR3 DNA reads as TGTGCCAGCAGCGAACCCGGGCGGGATCGGTACGACTACAATGAGCAGTTCTTC. Protein product: CASSEPGRDRYDYNEQFF.

The V gene is TRBV6-1, the J gene TRBJ2-2; TRBD1 matches 10 bases. The CDR3 is made up of 16 amino acids. V lost 7 bases to trimming and J lost 4 bases; unmatched junction nucleotides: 9. Germline V CDR1 and CDR2: MNHNS, SASEGT. The CDR3 DNA is TGTGCCAGCACCCACGGGGGACAGGGGACCACCGGGGAGCTGTTTTTT. It codes for CASTHGGQGTTGELFF.

This clonotype has a count of ten or more. This chain connects TRBV28 to TRBJ2-1, with D possibly matching TRBD2 (6 bases). Germline V lookup: CDR1 MDHEN, CDR2 SYDVKM. V was clipped by 4 bases and J by 13 bases, with 26 bases between them. The CDR3 extends over 16 amino acids. The CDR3 protein is CASSSAGRLGVEGQFF. The CDR3 DNA follows: TGTGCCAGCAGTTCGGCCGGGAGACTGGGCGTAGAGGGCCAGTTCTTC.

This clonotype was recorded many times. This chain joins TRBV5-1 and TRBJ2-4; 10 bases agree with TRBD2. CDR3 length equals 15 residues. Germline CDR1 reads SGHRS; CDR2 reads YFSETQ. With V trimmed by 4 bases and J by 5 bases, 6 bases remained unmatched. The CDR3 coding sequence is TGCGCCAGCAGCCTCGGGGGGACTAGCGAAAACATTCAGTACTTC. Translated, it gives CASSLGGTSENIQYF.

The genes are TRBV12-3 or TRBV12-4 and TRBJ1-4; D unclear. This CDR3 has 14 residues. Trimming removed 6 bases at V and 7 bases at J, with 15 bases between. Written as DNA, the CDR3 is TGTGCCAGCAGCTCCGCCGAGAGGAGTGAAAAACTGTTTTTT. Encoded protein: CASSSAERSEKLFF.

There are a few counts of this clonotype. V is TRBV5-1 and J is TRBJ1-4, with 8 bases that match TRBD1. Looked up from germline, CDR1 is SGHRS and CDR2 is YFSETQ. The CDR3 length is 14 residues. V lost 0 bases and J lost 7; bases outside the gene matches: 2. The CDR3 here is CASSLGTGIEKLFF. The CDR3 DNA is TGCGCCAGCAGCTTGGGGACAGGGATTGAAAAACTGTTTTTT.

This clonotype was picked up one time. The V and J genes are TRBV28 and TRBJ2-5; 7 bases are shared with TRBD2. The CDR3 is made up of 15 amino acids. Germline V gives CDR1 MDHEN, CDR2 SYDVKM. V lost 6 bases, J lost 5 bases, and 12 bases stayed unmatched. The chain's CDR3 is CASSSRDYTPETQYF. CDR3 DNA sequence: TGTGCCAGCAGCTCCCGGGACTACACCCCGGAGACCCAGTACTTC. The whole variable domain, remainder taken from reference TRBV28 and TRBJ2-5, is DVKVTQSSRYLVKRTGEKVFLECVQDMDHENMFWYRQDPGLGLRLIYFSYDVKMKEKGDIPEGYSVSREKKERFSLILESASTNQTSMYLCASSSRDYTPETQYFGPGTRLLVL.

The chain has TRBV20-1 and TRBJ1-1; D possibly corresponds to TRBD1 (5 bases). From germline, CDR1 is DFQATT and CDR2 SNEGSKA (reference sequence). The V end was cut by 6 bases, the J end by 6 bases, with 14 bases between. The CDR3 sequence is 12 residues long. CDR3 loop: CSANEGKSEAFF. DNA of the CDR3: TGCAGTGCCAACGAGGGGAAGTCTGAAGCTTTCTTT.

V is TRBV20-1 and J is TRBJ2-1; 13 nucleotides agree with TRBD2. The CDR3 is 16 residues long. Unmatched junction bases numbered 7, after V lost 0 bases and J lost 8 bases. Germline V lookup: CDR1 DFQATT, CDR2 SNEGSKA (reference sequence). The DNA for the CDR3 is TGCAGTGCTAGAGAGGGTGGGACTAGCGGGATAGATGAGCAGTTCTTC. It translates to CSAREGGTSGIDEQFF.

This clonotype was found many times. The chain recombines TRBV3-1 with TRBJ2-1, with D tentatively TRBD2 (6 bases). With 5 bases removed from V and 0 bases from J, the gap between germline ends came to 17 bases. The CDR3 length is 17 residues. CDR1 is LGHDT, CDR2 YNNKEL, per germline (reference sequence). Here the CDR3 reads CASSTSRGSSSYNEQFF. The CDR3 coding sequence is TGTGCCAGCAGCACATCCCGGGGGTCGAGCTCCTACAATGAGCAGTTCTTC.

The J gene is TRBJ1-2, the V gene TRBV19; D unclear. This CDR3 contains 13 residues. The ends were cut back, 5 bases at V and 1 base at J, with 8 bases in the middle. Germline lookup yields CDR1 LNHDA and CDR2 SQIVND (reference sequence). CDR3 DNA sequence: TGTGCCAGTAGTGCGACCCTTAACTATGGCTACACCTTC. Translating it yields CASSATLNYGYTF.

This clonotype was detected only a few times. The chain combines TRBV28 with TRBJ2-5; possibly TRBD2 for D (5 bases). Germline values: CDR1 MDHEN, CDR2 SYDVKM. The CDR3 length is 17 residues. V lost 4 bases, J lost 0 bases, and 18 bases lay in between. This chain's CDR3 is CASSSYAPEGYQETQYF. DNA for the CDR3: TGTGCCAGCAGTTCCTATGCCCCTGAGGGTTACCAAGAGACCCAGTACTTC.

This clonotype was observed a few times. The rearrangement joins TRBV7-2 to TRBJ2-1, with D possibly matching TRBD2 (6 bases). V lost 5 bases to trimming and J lost 9 bases, with 11 bases between them. The V gene's germline CDR1 is SGHTA and CDR2 FQGNSA. The CDR3 totals 12 residues. CDR3 in DNA: TGTGCCAGCAGCGCGGGACTGGGTGAGCAGTTCTTC. It encodes CASSAGLGEQFF.

This clonotype has more than one count but fewer than ten. The gene calls are TRBV25-1 and TRBJ2-7, with 7 nucleotides matching TRBD1. J was trimmed by 2 bases and V by 5 bases; bases with no gene match: 15. Germline V gives CDR1 MGHDK, CDR2 SYGVNS. The CDR3 sequence is 17 residues long. For the CDR3, the DNA is TGTGCCAGCAGTCCCCGAGGGGGCACCGGACAGGCCTACGAGCAGTACTTC. Residues: CASSPRGGTGQAYEQYF.

This clonotype was recorded a few times. The genes are TRBV3-1 and TRBJ2-1; no definite D call. V gave up 0 bases and J gave up 6 bases, with 6 bases separating them. The CDR3 has 13 residues. Germline values: CDR1 LGHDT, CDR2 YNNKEL (reference sequence). CDR3 in amino acids: CASSQDWGNEQFF. CDR3 DNA sequence: TGTGCCAGCAGCCAAGACTGGGGCAATGAGCAGTTCTTC.

The sample holds a few counts of this clonotype. The chain is built from TRBV12-3 or TRBV12-4 and TRBJ1-6, with TRBD1 matching over 7 bases. This CDR3 region has 13 residues. The V and J ends lost 5 bases and 9 bases, in that order; junction bases with no gene match: 4. The CDR3 region is CASSVQGTSPLHF. The CDR3, as DNA: TGTGCCAGCAGTGTACAGGGGACTTCACCCCTCCACTTT.

This clonotype was counted only a few times. The chain carries TRBV29-1 and TRBJ2-1; 14 bases are a match to TRBD2. Trimming cost V 3 bases and J 3 bases; bases outside gene matches: 4. Per germline, CDR1 SQVTM and CDR2 ANQGSEA. The CDR3 runs to 16 residues. The CDR3 region is CSVDGTSGSVYNEQFF. In nucleotides, the CDR3 is TGCAGCGTTGACGGGACTAGCGGGAGCGTCTACAATGAGCAGTTCTTC.

This clonotype was found a few times. The chain couples TRBV28 to TRBJ2-7; D remains ambiguous. Trimming left V 3 bases short and J 2 bases short, with 14 bases between. Germline V gene sequence: CDR1 MDHEN, CDR2 SYDVKM. The CDR3 loop spans 15 amino acids. The CDR3 coding sequence is TGTGCCAGCAGTTTTTTGTGGTCTGTTACCTACGAGCAGTACTTC. Protein sequence: CASSFLWSVTYEQYF.

This clonotype was seen a handful of times. This may stem from a read error, because a much larger clone lies one nucleotide away. The chain couples TRBV28 to TRBJ1-1; D call uncertain. CDR3 length equals 14 residues. The ends were cut back, 2 bases at V and 3 bases at J, with 10 bases in the middle. Germline CDR1 is MDHEN and CDR2 is SYDVKM. The CDR3 nucleotides read TGTGCCAGCAGTTTAACACCTCTGGACACTGAAGCTTTCTTT. It yields the protein CASSLTPLDTEAFF.